Sequencing of this TCR beta chain was carried out in a study of T cells in Graves' hyperthyroidism and ophthalmopathy. Across the whole study: Staff took peripheral blood when the initial diagnosis was made, before any treatment began.

This clonotype was counted between two and nine times. Its antigen is unidentified. It may be a read error: a sequence one base away is much more abundant. The V gene's germline CDR1 is MNHNS and CDR2 SASEGT. The CDR3 covers 13 residues. Amplified TCR beta CDR3 regions came from RNA transcripts. The TCR CDR3 was amplified in a first-round RT-PCR using the HTBI primer set. TCRdb passed the multiplex PCR reads through MiXCR, listing each CDR3 protein once. The repertoire holds about 350,000 distinct CDR3 sequences, with 18% as singletons. The study left out patients who had uncontrolled infection, other autoimmune disease, pregnancy or lactation. General study points: Most clonotypes expanded in the thyroid (above 0.001) were also present in blood. Before onset, ophthalmopathy was predicted by the model a median roughly six months earlier.

The sequenced material came from blood. This rearrangement joins TRBV6-1 to TRBJ1-6; unclear D gene. The clonotype comes from a woman in her thirties or forties with Graves' ophthalmopathy. For the CDR3, the DNA is TGTGCCTGGTCTAGCTCCTATAATTCACCCCCCCACTTT. Translating it yields CAWSSSYNSPPHF.